What follows are 10 T cell receptor beta chains derived from one specimen sequenced in a study of CD8 T cells in ankylosing spondylitis. Study findings and constraints: The study identified a TCR beta motif of under ten highly homologous variants that appeared characteristic of ankylosing spondylitis blood.

Their specific antigens are unknown. TCRdb ran MiXCR on the 5' RACE reads and lists one entry per CDR3 protein. The data hold 750,000 to 850,000 distinct CDR3 sequences, with over 9.5% observed a single time. Sequenced sample: blood, either unsorted or a sorted T cell fraction (not recorded which). These receptors came from a male donor with ankylosing spondylitis.

This rearrangement joins TRBV10-3 to TRBJ1-5; 7 positions match TRBD1. The CDR3 is 14 amino acids. Germline V gene lookup returns CDR1 ENHRY and CDR2 SYGVKD. Trimming removed 5 bases from V and 6 bases from J; junction bases left unmatched: 7. In DNA, the CDR3 is TGTGCCATCAGTTGGGACAGAACATCTCAGCCCCAGCATTTT. Amino acids: CAISWDRTSQPQHF.

This clonotype was detected only a few times. V gene TRBV20-1 combines with J gene TRBJ1-4, with D possibly matching TRBD1 (6 bases). The CDR3 sequence is 15 residues long. V shed 6 bases and J shed 8 bases, with 22 bases lying between them. CDR1 DFQATT and CDR2 SNEGSKA come from the germline V gene (reference sequence). As DNA, the CDR3 is TGCAGTGCGCAGGACAGTAACGGCGGCCGGGAAAAACTGTTTTTT. Translation: CSAQDSNGGREKLFF.

This sequence joins TRBV5-1 and TRBJ2-5; D uncertain. Germline lookup yields CDR1 SGHRS and CDR2 YFSETQ. This CDR3 has 15 residues. V was shortened by 4 bases and J by 0 bases, with 13 bases between the two germline ends. The CDR3 nucleotides read TGCGCCAGCAGCCACGGGCGGACGTACCAAGAGACCCAGTACTTC. As protein: CASSHGRTYQETQYF.

The rearrangement uses TRBV6-1 and TRBJ2-2; the D call may be TRBD1 or TRBD2 (6 bases each). The V gene lost 5 bases and the J gene lost 4 bases, with 11 bases spanning the gap. This CDR3 comprises 14 residues. Germline CDR1 reads MNHNS; CDR2 reads SASEGT. The CDR3: CASSKRGVTGELFF. Here the CDR3 DNA reads TGTGCCAGCAGTAAGAGGGGGGTCACCGGGGAGCTGTTTTTT.

This clonotype appeared many times. The V gene is TRBV10-3, the J gene TRBJ1-2, with D possibly TRBD1 on 5 matching bases. With 4 bases removed from V and 4 bases from J, the gap between germline ends came to 7 bases. Germline CDR1 and CDR2: ENHRY and SYGVKD. This CDR3 is built from 12 residues. The CDR3 DNA sequence: TGTGCCATCAGTGGGGACTCCTATGGCTACACCTTC. Translated, it gives CAISGDSYGYTF.

This chain connects TRBV6-6 to TRBJ2-1; D remains unclear. Looked up from germline, CDR1 is MNHNY and CDR2 is SVGAGI (reference sequence). Trimming removed 7 bases from V and 2 bases from J, with 9 bases in between. CDR3 length: 13 residues. Written as DNA, the CDR3 is TGTGCCAGCACCCAAGGGACCTACAATGAGCAGTTCTTC. Protein product: CASTQGTYNEQFF.

This clonotype has just a few counts. The gene calls are TRBV4-3 and TRBJ2-2; D could derive from TRBD1 or TRBD2 (6 bases each). Trimming pared 0 bases from V and 5 bases from J, leaving 22 bases between. Germline loops: CDR1 LGHNA, CDR2 YSLEER. The CDR3 has 19 residues. The CDR3 sequence: CASSQDTPRPGEVTGELFF. The CDR3 DNA reads as TGCGCCAGCAGCCAAGATACCCCCCGTCCAGGGGAGGTAACCGGGGAGCTGTTTTTT.

This chain joins TRBV20-1 and TRBJ2-5; 8 bases align to TRBD1. V lost 2 bases and J lost 5; bases outside the gene matches: 7. This CDR3 spans 14 amino acids. Germline V CDR1 and CDR2: DFQATT, SNEGSKA (reference sequence). CDR3 region: CSARSWTGRETQYF. Written as DNA, the CDR3 is TGCAGTGCTAGATCTTGGACAGGGCGGGAGACCCAGTACTTC.

The gene calls are TRBV20-1 and TRBJ2-1, with a weak D call TRBD2 (6 bases). V was trimmed by 3 bases and J by 0 bases, leaving 15 bases between them. Germline values: CDR1 DFQATT, CDR2 SNEGSKA (reference sequence). The CDR3 is 16 amino acids. The CDR3 is CSARNPDGSSYNEQFF. In nucleotides, the CDR3 is TGCAGTGCTAGGAACCCGGACGGGAGCTCCTACAATGAGCAGTTCTTC.

This clonotype has just a few counts. The chain is built from TRBV29-1 and TRBJ2-1; D may be TRBD1 (6 bases). Per germline, CDR1 SQVTM and CDR2 ANQGSEA. This CDR3 is built from 14 residues. Trimming removed 5 bases at V and 6 bases at J, with 17 bases between. The CDR3 reads CSVRGLWGLNEQFF. Written as DNA, the CDR3 is TGCAGCGTTAGAGGGTTGTGGGGGCTCAATGAGCAGTTCTTC.